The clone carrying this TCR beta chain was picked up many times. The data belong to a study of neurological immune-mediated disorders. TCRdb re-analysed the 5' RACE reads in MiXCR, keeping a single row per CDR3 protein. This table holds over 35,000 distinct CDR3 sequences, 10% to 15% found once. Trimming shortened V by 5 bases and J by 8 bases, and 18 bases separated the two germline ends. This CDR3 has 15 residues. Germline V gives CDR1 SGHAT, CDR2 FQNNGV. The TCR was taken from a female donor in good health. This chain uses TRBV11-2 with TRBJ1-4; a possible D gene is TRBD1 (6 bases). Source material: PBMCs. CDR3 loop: CASSPLGGAGEKLFF. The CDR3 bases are TGTGCCAGCAGCCCCTTAGGGGGTGCAGGAGAAAAACTGTTTTTT.